This T cell receptor beta chain stems from a study of T cell responses to AZD1222 COVID-19 vaccine. V was cut by 4 bases and J by 7 bases, with 14 bases left in between. The CDR3 contains 15 residues. The germline gives CDR1 SGHAT, CDR2 FQNNGV. Analysis merged second doses at about 4 or about 12 weeks. The data were produced by immunoSEQ multiplex PCR, yet TCRdb's version contains in-frame clones alone and is incomplete. The profile covers some 90,000 clones, with around nine tenths appearing a single time and around 5% taken by the ten largest. This TCR came from an adult who received the AZD1222 COVID-19 vaccine. The sequences come from peripheral blood, collected 28 days after the second AZD1222 dose. This chain uses TRBV11-2 with TRBJ1-6; possibly TRBD1 for D (6 bases). CDR3 sequence reads: CASSSPGVSNSPLHF. CDR3 in DNA: TGTGCCAGCAGCTCCCCAGGGGTTAGCAATTCACCCCTCCACTTT.